This T cell receptor beta chain was identified during a study of CD8 T cells in Susac syndrome. With random hexamers, 0.5 to 1 ug RNA was reverse transcribed. MiXCR, applied by TCRdb to the immunoSEQ multiplex PCR reads, yields one record per CDR3 protein. Of some 110,000 distinct CDR3 sequences listed, over 85% were seen once; the top ten hold 0.065% to 0.1%. Negative isolation was applied to CD8+ and CD4+ T cells, and FACS enrichment was applied to TEMRA cells. This TCR derives from a human donor in good health. What was sequenced was CD4+ T cells from PBMCs.

Written as DNA, the CDR3 is TGTGCCAGCAGCTTAGGGGTCAGGGAGGTTCCCAAAAACATTCAGTACTTC. Translated, it gives CASSLGVREVPKNIQYF. This chain joins TRBV11-2 and TRBJ2-4; D is perhaps TRBD2 (6 bases). CDR3 length: 17 amino acids. Trimming shortened V by 1 base and J by 2 bases, and 15 bases separated the two germline ends. CDR1 is SGHAT and CDR2 is FQNNGV in the germline V gene.